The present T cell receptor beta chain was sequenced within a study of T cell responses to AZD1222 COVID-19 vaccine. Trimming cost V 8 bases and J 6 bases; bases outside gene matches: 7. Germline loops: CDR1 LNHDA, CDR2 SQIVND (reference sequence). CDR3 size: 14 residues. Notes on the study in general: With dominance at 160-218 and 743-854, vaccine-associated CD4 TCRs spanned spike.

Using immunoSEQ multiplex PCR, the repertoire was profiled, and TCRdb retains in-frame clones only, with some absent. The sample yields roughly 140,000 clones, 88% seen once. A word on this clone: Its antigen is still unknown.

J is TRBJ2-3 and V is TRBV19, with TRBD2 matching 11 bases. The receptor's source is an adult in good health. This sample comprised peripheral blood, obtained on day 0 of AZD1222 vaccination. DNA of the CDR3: TGTGCCAGTGCGCTAGCGGGGGGCCGTGATACGCAGTATTTT. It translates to CASALAGGRDTQYF. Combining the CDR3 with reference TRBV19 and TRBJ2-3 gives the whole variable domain DGGITQSPKYLFRKEGQNVTLSCEQNLNHDAMYWYRQDPGQGLRLIYYSQIVNDFQKGDIAEGYSVSREKKESFPLTVTSAQKNPTAFYLCASALAGGRDTQYFGPGTRLTVL.